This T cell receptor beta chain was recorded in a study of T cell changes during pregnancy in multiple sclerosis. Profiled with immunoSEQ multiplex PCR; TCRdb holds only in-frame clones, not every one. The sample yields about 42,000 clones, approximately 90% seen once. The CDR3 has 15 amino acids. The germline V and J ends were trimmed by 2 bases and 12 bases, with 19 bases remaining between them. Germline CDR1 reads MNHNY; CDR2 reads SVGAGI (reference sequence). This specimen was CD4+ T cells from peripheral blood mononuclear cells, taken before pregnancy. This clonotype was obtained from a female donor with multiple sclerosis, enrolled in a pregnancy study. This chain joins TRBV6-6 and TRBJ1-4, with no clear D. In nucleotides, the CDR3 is TGTGCCAGCAGTTACGACCTGCTGGGTTCAGCGGAACTGTTTTTT. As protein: CASSYDLLGSAELFF.